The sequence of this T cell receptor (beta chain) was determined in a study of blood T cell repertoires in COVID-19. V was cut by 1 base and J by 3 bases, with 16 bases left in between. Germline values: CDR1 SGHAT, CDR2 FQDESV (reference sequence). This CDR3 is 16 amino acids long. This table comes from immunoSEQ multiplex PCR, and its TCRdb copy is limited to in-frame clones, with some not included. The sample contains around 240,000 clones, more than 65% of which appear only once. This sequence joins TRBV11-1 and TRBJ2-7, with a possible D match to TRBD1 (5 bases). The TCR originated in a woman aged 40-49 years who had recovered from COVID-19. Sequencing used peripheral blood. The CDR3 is CASSLDLHRSYYEQYF. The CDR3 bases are TGTGCCAGCAGCTTAGATCTCCACAGGTCATACTACGAGCAGTACTTC.